This record concerns one T cell receptor (beta chain) sequence. This entry is derived from a study of T cell responses to AZD1222 COVID-19 vaccine. Profiling relied on immunoSEQ multiplex PCR, and the TCRdb table lists in-frame clones only, not all of them. The data contain tens of thousands of clones, over 75% of them singletons. This CDR3 spans 15 amino acids. Trimming cost V 9 bases and J 7 bases, with 19 bases left between them. Germline-derived CDR1 and CDR2 are SGHDN and FVKESK. Here the sequenced sample was peripheral blood, taken on day 0 of AZD1222 vaccination. The receptor comes from an adult in good health. The genes are TRBV14 and TRBJ1-6, with D hard to call. The CDR3 loop is CARVLLGSENSPLHF. The CDR3 nucleotides are TGTGCCAGGGTATTACTAGGGTCTGAGAATTCACCCCTCCACTTT.